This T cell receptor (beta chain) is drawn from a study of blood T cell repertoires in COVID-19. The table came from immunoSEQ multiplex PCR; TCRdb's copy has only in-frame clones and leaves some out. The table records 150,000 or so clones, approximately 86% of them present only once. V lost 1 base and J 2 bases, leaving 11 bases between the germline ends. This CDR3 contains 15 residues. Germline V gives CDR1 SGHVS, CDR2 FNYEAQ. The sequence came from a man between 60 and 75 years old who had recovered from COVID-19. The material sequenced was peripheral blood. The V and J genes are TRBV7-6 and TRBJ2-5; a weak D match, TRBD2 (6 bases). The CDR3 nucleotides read TGTGCCAGCAGCTTAGTGGAGCGGGCACAAGAGACCCAGTACTTC. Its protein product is CASSLVERAQETQYF.